A selection of T cell receptor beta chains follows, all from one sample in a study of cytomegalovirus exposure and HLA in healthy donors. This table comes from immunoSEQ multiplex PCR, and its TCRdb copy is limited to in-frame clones, with some not included. The top ten hold about 6.5% of the sample, which has some 61,000 clones, more than 80% seen once. What was sequenced was PBMCs. These receptors came from a human donor in good health. Each CDR3 is given with its conserved first and last residue. A D gene is named only where the DNA matches it firmly. Some rows have no size entry. The others give once, few or many, or a class for an expanded clone.

CDR3 length: 14
V gene: TRBV10-3
D gene: -
clone size: -
J gene: TRBJ2-3
CDR3 DNA: TGTGCCATCAGTGAGTCGCGAGACAGTGTTACGCAGTATTTT
CDR3 protein: CAISESRDSVTQYF

CDR3 length: 14
V gene: TRBV5-1
D gene: TRBD2
clone size: -
J gene: TRBJ2-3
CDR3 DNA: TGCGCCAGCAGCTTACTAGCGGGCACAGATACGCAGTATTTT
CDR3 protein: CASSLLAGTDTQYF

CDR3 length: 13
V gene: TRBV7-9
D gene: -
clone size: -
J gene: TRBJ1-1
CDR3 DNA: TGTGCCAGCCACCAGGGCATGAACACTGAAGCTTTCTTT
CDR3 protein: CASHQGMNTEAFF

CDR3 length: 15
V gene: TRBV7-7
D gene: TRBD1
clone size: -
J gene: TRBJ2-3
CDR3 DNA: TGTGCCAGCAGCAAAGGACAGGGGGCATTGGATACGCAGTATTTT
CDR3 protein: CASSKGQGALDTQYF

CDR3 length: 14
V gene: TRBV7-6
D gene: TRBD1
clone size: -
J gene: TRBJ1-3
CDR3 DNA: TGTGCCAGCAGGATGACAGGGGCTGGAAACACCATATATTTT
CDR3 protein: CASRMTGAGNTIYF

CDR3 length: 17
V gene: TRBV6-1
D gene: -
clone size: -
J gene: TRBJ1-5
CDR3 DNA: TGTGCCAGCAGTGAATATCCGGGGGGCCCAAGCAATCAGCCCCAGCATTTT
CDR3 protein: CASSEYPGGPSNQPQHF

CDR3 length: 17
V gene: TRBV4-3
D gene: TRBD2
clone size: -
J gene: TRBJ2-3
CDR3 DNA: TGCGCCAGCAGCCAAGTCTTTACGGGGGGGCCGAAAAATACGCAGTATTTT
CDR3 protein: CASSQVFTGGPKNTQYF

CDR3 length: 11
V gene: TRBV30
D gene: -
clone size: -
J gene: TRBJ1-6
CDR3 DNA: TGTGCCCAGGGCGGTAATTCACCCCTCCACTTT
CDR3 protein: CAQGGNSPLHF

CDR3 length: 19
V gene: TRBV9
D gene: TRBD1
clone size: -
J gene: TRBJ2-7
CDR3 DNA: TGTGCCAGCAGCGTAGGTGGGACAGGGGGCTTCGGACTAGACTACGAGCAGTACTTC
CDR3 protein: CASSVGGTGGFGLDYEQYF

CDR3 length: 13
V gene: TRBV6-4
D gene: TRBD1
clone size: -
J gene: TRBJ2-3
CDR3 DNA: TGTGCCAGCAGTGCACAGGGGGCAGATACGCAGTATTTT
CDR3 protein: CASSAQGADTQYF

CDR3 length: 15
V gene: TRBV12-5
D gene: -
clone size: few
J gene: TRBJ2-3
CDR3 DNA: TGTGCTAGTGGTCCACAGGGGGGGTGGACAGATACGCAGTATTTT
CDR3 protein: CASGPQGGWTDTQYF

CDR3 length: 14
V gene: TRBV12-5
D gene: TRBD1
clone size: few
J gene: TRBJ1-1
CDR3 DNA: TGTGCTAGTGGTTTGGGACAGGGAGAGACTGAAGCTTTCTTT
CDR3 protein: CASGLGQGETEAFF

CDR3 length: 12
V gene: TRBV9
D gene: TRBD1
clone size: -
J gene: TRBJ2-5
CDR3 DNA: TGTGCCAGCGGACAGGGGGCGGAGACCCAGTACTTC
CDR3 protein: CASGQGAETQYF

CDR3 length: 14
V gene: TRBV5-1
D gene: -
clone size: few
J gene: TRBJ1-4
CDR3 DNA: TGCGCCAGCAGCTCCTCGGGGGGTGGGGAAAAACTGTTTTTT
CDR3 protein: CASSSSGGGEKLFF

CDR3 length: 16
V gene: TRBV7-9
D gene: TRBD2
clone size: -
J gene: TRBJ2-5
CDR3 DNA: TGTGCCCTCAGGGGTAGCGGGGGCCGATACCAAGAGACCCAGTACTTC
CDR3 protein: CALRGSGGRYQETQYF

CDR3 length: 14
V gene: TRBV21-1
D gene: -
clone size: few
J gene: TRBJ2-7
CDR3 DNA: TGTGCCAGCAGCAAATGCCCTACCTCCCACGAGCAGTACTTC
CDR3 protein: CASSKCPTSHEQYF

CDR3 length: 16
V gene: TRBV2
D gene: TRBD2
clone size: few
J gene: TRBJ2-2
CDR3 DNA: TGTGCCAGCACTGAACGACTAGCGGCGAACACCGGGGAGCTGTTTTTT
CDR3 protein: CASTERLAANTGELFF

CDR3 length: 17
V gene: TRBV27
D gene: -
clone size: -
J gene: TRBJ2-7
CDR3 DNA: TGTGCCAGCAGTCCTGCTTTGCGGGGATTAAGCTCCTACGAGCAGTACTTC
CDR3 protein: CASSPALRGLSSYEQYF

CDR3 length: 14
V gene: TRBV7-9
D gene: -
clone size: -
J gene: TRBJ1-6
CDR3 DNA: TGTGCCAGCGCTGGGGGCCCCTATAATTCACCCCTCCACTTT
CDR3 protein: CASAGGPYNSPLHF

CDR3 length: 11
V gene: TRBV13
D gene: -
clone size: -
J gene: TRBJ2-1
CDR3 DNA: TGTGCCAGCAGCCCCAACGGGGAGCAGTTCTTC
CDR3 protein: CASSPNGEQFF

CDR3 length: 15
V gene: TRBV6-5
D gene: TRBD1
clone size: -
J gene: TRBJ2-3
CDR3 DNA: TGTGCCAGTACCCCCGGGACAGCAATCACAGATACGCAGTATTTT
CDR3 protein: CASTPGTAITDTQYF

CDR3 length: 17
V gene: TRBV7-8
D gene: -
clone size: once
J gene: TRBJ2-7
CDR3 DNA: TGTGCCAGCAGCTCTCCTCGAGTTCGGGGGATCTCCTACGAGCAGTACTTC
CDR3 protein: CASSSPRVRGISYEQYF

CDR3 length: 15
V gene: TRBV7-2
D gene: TRBD1
clone size: -
J gene: TRBJ1-4
CDR3 DNA: TGTGCCAGCAGCTTTTCCGGGACAGGGGGTGAAAAACTGTTTTTT
CDR3 protein: CASSFSGTGGEKLFF

CDR3 length: 16
V gene: TRBV18
D gene: TRBD2
clone size: few
J gene: TRBJ2-7
CDR3 DNA: TGTGCCAGCTCACCCTCACTAGCGGGGGGAGTAGGCGAGCAGTACTTC
CDR3 protein: CASSPSLAGGVGEQYF

CDR3 length: 18
V gene: TRBV4-3
D gene: TRBD2
clone size: -
J gene: TRBJ2-2
CDR3 DNA: TGCGCCAGCAGCCAGCGGACTAGCGGGGGGCGGCACACCGGGGAGCTGTTTTTT
CDR3 protein: CASSQRTSGGRHTGELFF

CDR3 length: 17
V gene: TRBV28
D gene: TRBD2
clone size: -
J gene: TRBJ2-1
CDR3 DNA: TGTGCCAGCAGGGAATTCTTGCAGCGGGGGGGCTACAATGAGCAGTTCTTC
CDR3 protein: CASREFLQRGGYNEQFF

CDR3 length: 14
V gene: TRBV6-5
D gene: -
clone size: -
J gene: TRBJ2-7
CDR3 DNA: TGTGCCAGCAGCCAGGGCCAAGGTCCCTACGAGCAGTACTTC
CDR3 protein: CASSQGQGPYEQYF

CDR3 length: 15
V gene: TRBV19
D gene: TRBD2
clone size: -
J gene: TRBJ2-7
CDR3 DNA: TGTGCCACAAGGGGGAGACTAGCGGGGGGCTACGAGCAGTACTTC
CDR3 protein: CATRGRLAGGYEQYF

CDR3 length: 15
V gene: TRBV2
D gene: TRBD1
clone size: -
J gene: TRBJ2-2
CDR3 DNA: TGTGCCAGCACAAAGGGGGCATTCGGCACCGGGGAGCTGTTTTTT
CDR3 protein: CASTKGAFGTGELFF